Below are 20 T cell receptor beta chains sequenced from a single sample in a study of shared clonotypes between healthy human individuals. Some clones are missing from TCRdb's copy, which holds only in-frame ones; the method was immunoSEQ multiplex PCR. The table shows approximately 500,000 clones, with around 79% occurring only once. Specimen: PBMCs. The receptors stem from a woman aged 40 to 50 in good health. Some clones in this sample may be carry-over from other donors' samples.

Concerning this clone: The sample contains more than one DNA sequence encoding this CDR3. This chain connects TRBV7-3 to TRBJ2-1, with 9 bases identical to TRBD2. CDR3 length: 15 residues. Germline CDR1 and CDR2: SGHTA and FQGTGA. V was pared by 5 bases and J by 4 bases, with 6 bases of the junction left unmatched. The CDR3 sequence: CASSLLAGSYNEQFF. In DNA, the CDR3 is TGTGCCAGCAGCCTCCTAGCGGGGTCGTACAATGAGCAGTTCTTC.

The chain links TRBV21-1 to TRBJ2-1; TRBD2 reflects the table's D call only, with no check against the DNA. TRBV21-1 is marked as a pseudogene. The CDR3 is made up of 16 amino acids. CDR3 amino acids: CASSKSLAGVHNEQFF. The CDR3 bases are TGTGCCAGCAGCAAATCCCTAGCGGGAGTACACAATGAGCAGTTCTTC.

This clone was counted a single time. V usage is TRBV7-9 and J usage is TRBJ2-2; 8 nucleotides match TRBD2. Germline loops: CDR1 SEHNR, CDR2 FQNEAQ (reference sequence). V dropped 5 bases and J dropped 5; count of bases not matched to a gene: 10. This CDR3 has 16 amino acids. The CDR3 here is CASSPGGTWGTGELFF. The CDR3 DNA is TGTGCCAGCAGCCCGGGGGGGACCTGGGGTACCGGGGAGCTGTTTTTT.

In its sample, this clone was seen a few times. V gene TRBV19 combines with J gene TRBJ1-1, with D tentatively TRBD1 (5 bases). Germline values: CDR1 LNHDA, CDR2 SQIVND (reference sequence). V was trimmed by 3 bases and J by 1 base, leaving 15 bases between them. The length of the CDR3 is 16 residues. In nucleotides, the CDR3 is TGTGCCAGTAGTATTCTCTGGGGGGATCGGAACACTGAAGCTTTCTTT. As protein: CASSILWGDRNTEAFF.

The chain couples TRBV7-9 to TRBJ2-1; 7 bases are shared with TRBD2. This CDR3 has 13 amino acids. Germline V gene data show CDR1 as SEHNR and CDR2 as FQNEAQ (reference sequence). Trimming took 4 bases from V and 8 from J; bases not matched to a gene: 5. This chain's CDR3 is CASSWGGADEQFF. For the CDR3, the DNA is TGTGCCAGCAGCTGGGGAGGGGCCGATGAGCAGTTCTTC.

This rearrangement joins TRBV5-1 to TRBJ1-5; the match to TRBD1 covers 7 bases. The germline gives CDR1 SGHRS, CDR2 YFSETQ. This CDR3 has 15 amino acids. Trimming at V came to 0 bases and at J to 6 bases, leaving 6 bases not matched to a gene. This CDR3 reads CASSLGSGGGQPQHF. As DNA, the CDR3 is TGCGCCAGCAGCTTGGGGTCAGGGGGAGGTCAGCCCCAGCATTTT.

This chain joins TRBV29-1 and TRBJ2-7, with D possibly TRBD2 on 5 matching bases. The V gene's germline CDR1 is SQVTM and CDR2 ANQGSEA. V lost 7 bases and J 2 bases, leaving 9 bases between the germline ends. The CDR3 is made up of 11 amino acids. CDR3 in DNA: TGCAGCGGGGCCGGGGCCTACGAGCAGTACTTC. It codes for CSGAGAYEQYF.

The chain is built from TRBV6-1 and TRBJ1-2, with no clear D. From germline, CDR1 is MNHNS and CDR2 SASEGT. The CDR3 sequence is 14 residues long. The V and J ends lost 6 bases and 7 bases respectively, with 18 bases between them. In DNA form, the CDR3 reads TGTGCCAGCAGCCCTAGGGCCCCTCTATCTGGCTACACCTTC. Translating it yields CASSPRAPLSGYTF.

The sample holds one count of this clone. In DNA, the CDR3 is TGTGCCAGCAGCTTAGGTCGGAAAAACACTGAAGCTTTCTTT. Protein product: CASSLGRKNTEAFF. The chain links TRBV5-6 to TRBJ1-1; D is ambiguous. The germline gives CDR1 SGHDT, CDR2 YYEEEE. This CDR3 has 14 residues. The V and J ends lost 2 bases and 2 bases respectively, with 10 bases between them.

CDR3 nucleotide sequence: TGTGCCAGTAGTAAGCCGACTAGCGGGATGACCAACACCGGGGAGCTGTTTTTT. This encodes CASSKPTSGMTNTGELFF. The chain carries TRBV19 and TRBJ2-2; 11 nucleotides agree with TRBD2. Germline V CDR1 and CDR2: LNHDA, SQIVND (reference sequence). This CDR3 has 18 amino acids. Trimming removed 4 bases from V and 2 bases from J; junction bases left unmatched: 9.

The V and J genes are TRBV5-1 and TRBJ2-1; D possibly corresponds to TRBD2 (5 bases). Trimming left V 2 bases short and J 0 bases short, with 12 bases between. Germline CDR1 and CDR2: SGHRS and YFSETQ. The CDR3 has 16 amino acids. The CDR3 coding sequence is TGCGCCAGCAGCTTTTCAGCGGTCGACTCCTACAATGAGCAGTTCTTC. It is translated as CASSFSAVDSYNEQFF.

This chain links TRBV5-6 with TRBJ2-7; TRBD2 aligns across 8 bases. The V gene's germline CDR1 is SGHDT and CDR2 YYEEEE. V lost 3 bases to trimming and J lost 5 bases; unmatched junction nucleotides: 4. This CDR3 comprises 13 residues. CDR3 sequence: CASSSGGRDEQYF. The CDR3 DNA follows: TGTGCCAGCAGCTCGGGGGGGAGAGACGAGCAGTACTTC.

This chain links TRBV25-1 with TRBJ2-7; a weak D match, TRBD2 (6 bases). The germline gives CDR1 MGHDK, CDR2 SYGVNS. Trimming pared 1 base from V and 8 bases from J, leaving 12 bases between. The CDR3 totals 13 residues. CDR3 residues: CASSEFGLKKQYF. CDR3 DNA: TGTGCCAGCAGTGAATTTGGACTAAAGAAGCAGTACTTC.

This chain joins TRBV28 and TRBJ2-3; the match to TRBD2 covers 10 bases. Germline CDR1 is MDHEN and CDR2 is SYDVKM. The CDR3 runs to 14 residues. The V gene end was trimmed by 10 bases and the J gene end by 3 bases; junction bases not matched to a gene: 7. DNA for the CDR3: TGTGCCATCCTGGGAGCGGGAGGGACAGATACGCAGTATTTT. Translated: CAILGAGGTDTQYF.

This clone was detected only a few times. This chain connects TRBV6-1 to TRBJ2-1, with TRBD1 identical over 11 bases. Germline V gene lookup returns CDR1 MNHNS and CDR2 SASEGT. This CDR3 is built from 14 residues. The junction had 8 bases not matched to a gene; V was cut back by 7 bases and J by 9 bases. The CDR3 DNA is TGTGCCAGCAACCGGGACAGGGGGGCCAGTGAGCAGTTCTTC. It yields the protein CASNRDRGASEQFF.

For this clone: Distinct nucleotide sequences in the sample also encode this CDR3. V and J are TRBV9 and TRBJ2-2, with D uncertain. Per germline, CDR1 SGDLS and CDR2 YYNGEE. The germline V and J ends were trimmed by 2 bases and 7 bases, with 3 bases remaining between them. This CDR3 comprises 11 residues. DNA for the CDR3: TGTGCCAGCAGCGTGGGCGGGGAGCTGTTTTTT. It encodes CASSVGGELFF.

Worth noting for this clone: The same CDR3 arises from other DNA sequences in this sample as well. The chain uses TRBV14 and TRBJ2-1, with D possibly being TRBD2 (5 bases). With 0 bases removed from V and 6 bases from J, the gap between germline ends came to 6 bases. Germline V gene lookup returns CDR1 SGHDN and CDR2 FVKESK. This CDR3 has 13 amino acids. The CDR3 loop is CASSQDRGNEQFF. The CDR3 bases are TGTGCCAGCAGCCAAGATCGGGGCAATGAGCAGTTCTTC. The full variable domain, completed using reference TRBV14 and TRBJ2-1, is EAGVTQFPSHSVIEKGQTVTLRCDPISGHDNLYWYRRVMGKEIKFLLHFVKESKQDESGMPNNRFLAERTGGTYSTLKVQPAELEDSGVYFCASSQDRGNEQFFGPGTRLTVL.

The chain has TRBV7-2 and TRBJ2-7; a possible D gene is TRBD1 (5 bases). CDR3 length: 12 amino acids. V lost 5 bases, J lost 5 bases, and 10 bases lay in between. Germline CDR1 reads SGHTA; CDR2 reads FQGNSA. This CDR3 is CASSPSRDEQYF. DNA for the CDR3: TGTGCCAGCAGCCCGTCCAGGGACGAGCAGTACTTC.

The CDR3: CASSIDWVGSNGEQFF. The CDR3, as DNA: TGTGCCAGTAGTATAGATTGGGTGGGCTCCAACGGTGAGCAGTTCTTC. This rearrangement joins TRBV19 to TRBJ2-1, with D unresolved. Germline loops: CDR1 LNHDA, CDR2 SQIVND (reference sequence). Deletions cut 0 bases from V and 9 bases from J, with 18 bases between. The CDR3 totals 16 residues. Looking up the rest from reference TRBV19 and TRBJ2-1 gives the full variable domain: DGGITQSPKYLFRKEGQNVTLSCEQNLNHDAMYWYRQDPGQGLRLIYYSQIVNDFQKGDIAEGYSVSREKKESFPLTVTSAQKNPTAFYLCASSIDWVGSNGEQFFGPGTRLTVL.

CDR3 in DNA: TGCGCCAGCAGTGCCCATGGACTAGCGGGAGGATACAATGAGCAGTTCTTC. Translating it yields CASSAHGLAGGYNEQFF. The gene calls are TRBV10-2 and TRBJ2-1, with 14 bases identical to TRBD2. V shed 4 bases, J shed 4 bases, and the junction held 6 bases outside the gene matches. The CDR3 totals 17 residues. Germline assignment: CDR1 WSHSY and CDR2 SAAADI.